These 26 T cell receptor beta chains came from one sample sequenced in a study of T cell responses to AZD1222 COVID-19 vaccine. The repertoire was sequenced with immunoSEQ multiplex PCR; TCRdb's copy has only in-frame clones and lacks some. This repertoire shows some 190,000 clones, around 88% found once; its top ten account for more than 7%. Sequenced material: peripheral blood, taken on day 0 of AZD1222 vaccination. These receptors came from an adult in good health.

This chain joins TRBV6-5 and TRBJ1-2, with TRBD1 matching 7 bases. The trim removed 7 bases at V and 6 bases at J, leaving 14 bases unmatched. The germline gives CDR1 MNHEY, CDR2 SVGAGI. This CDR3 has 15 residues. For the CDR3, the DNA is TGTGCCAGCACCTCGAGGGGCTCAGGGGGAAATGGCTACACCTTC. This encodes CASTSRGSGGNGYTF.

This chain uses TRBV30 with TRBJ2-3; D possibly matches TRBD1 or TRBD2 (5 bases each). The germline V gene encodes CDR1 GTSNPN and CDR2 SVGIG (reference sequence). Trimming left V 0 bases short and J 2 bases short, with 12 bases between. The CDR3 runs to 15 residues. The CDR3 region is CAWSVRDRDTDTQYF. Here the CDR3 DNA reads TGTGCCTGGAGTGTACGGGACCGAGACACAGATACGCAGTATTTT.

On this clone: The same CDR3 can be traced to other DNA sequences in this sample. The gene calls are TRBV27 and TRBJ1-1; D unclear. Germline loops: CDR1 MNHEY, CDR2 SMNVEV (reference sequence). The ends were cut back, 0 bases at V and 4 bases at J, with 6 bases in the middle. CDR3 length: 13 amino acids. This CDR3 reads CASSLSRGTEAFF. Here the CDR3 DNA reads TGTGCCAGCAGTTTATCCCGAGGCACTGAAGCTTTCTTT.

The chain combines TRBV2 with TRBJ2-7; 7 nucleotides align to TRBD1. The germline V gene has CDR1 SNHLY and CDR2 FYNNEI. Trimming took 6 bases from V and 6 from J; bases not matched to a gene: 5. This CDR3 has 12 residues. CDR3 nucleotides: TGTGCCAGCAGACCAGGGGGTTCCGAGCAGTACTTC. Translated, it gives CASRPGGSEQYF.

This clone was seen only once. The V and J genes are TRBV7-6 and TRBJ2-7; no reliable D call. With 2 bases removed from V and 2 bases from J, the gap between germline ends came to 7 bases. The CDR3 runs 13 residues. Germline V gene lookup returns CDR1 SGHVS and CDR2 FNYEAQ. The CDR3 bases are TGTGCCAGCAGCTTACCAGGTACCTACGAGCAGTACTTC. This codes for CASSLPGTYEQYF.

In its sample, this clone was seen a few times. The genes are TRBV2 and TRBJ1-2; TRBD1 might be the D (5 bases). The CDR3 sequence is 15 residues long. V was shortened by 2 bases and J by 2 bases, with 12 bases between the two germline ends. The germline V gene encodes CDR1 SNHLY and CDR2 FYNNEI. This chain's CDR3 is CASSERRAANYGYTF. The CDR3 DNA reads as TGTGCCAGCAGTGAACGCAGGGCTGCGAACTATGGCTACACCTTC.

The chain carries TRBV27 and TRBJ1-1; 12 positions agree with TRBD1. Germline V CDR1 and CDR2: MNHEY, SMNVEV (reference sequence). This CDR3 has 14 residues. The V gene end was trimmed by 11 bases and the J gene end by 4 bases; junction bases not matched to a gene: 8. CDR3 coding DNA: TGTGCCTCCTTCCGGGACAGGGGGCTCACTGAAGCTTTCTTT. Its translation: CASFRDRGLTEAFF.

This clone was found a few times. This chain links TRBV7-6 with TRBJ1-1; tentative D call: TRBD1 (5 bases). V lost 3 bases, J lost 4 bases, and 12 bases lay in between. This CDR3 comprises 14 residues. CDR1 is SGHVS and CDR2 is FNYEAQ in the germline V gene. CDR3 sequence: CASSFGGLGTEAFF. Written as DNA, the CDR3 is TGTGCCAGCAGCTTTGGGGGATTGGGCACTGAAGCTTTCTTT.

The gene calls are TRBV6-6 and TRBJ2-5, with 16 bases fitting TRBD2. The junction had 8 bases not matched to a gene; V was cut back by 5 bases and J by 2 bases. The CDR3 length is 18 residues. Per germline, CDR1 MNHNY and CDR2 SVGAGI (reference sequence). CDR3 sequence: CASSLLPGLAGGQETQYF. The CDR3, as DNA: TGTGCCAGCAGTCTTCTCCCGGGACTAGCGGGGGGGCAAGAGACCCAGTACTTC.

This chain links TRBV2 with TRBJ2-1; maybe TRBD1 (6 bases). Trimming took off 5 bases at V and 8 bases at J, with 16 bases between the two ends. The CDR3 is 14 amino acids. The germline CDR1 and CDR2 sequences are SNHLY and FYNNEI. CDR3 in amino acids: CASSPGELHDEQFF. In DNA form, the CDR3 reads TGTGCCAGCAGTCCAGGGGAGTTGCATGATGAGCAGTTCTTC. Supplemented by reference TRBV2 and TRBJ2-1, the full variable domain reads EPEVTQTPSHQVTQMGQEVILRCVPISNHLYFYWYRQILGQKVEFLVSFYNNEISEKSEIFDDQFSVERPDGSNFTLKIRSTKLEDSAMYFCASSPGELHDEQFFGPGTRLTVL.

V and J are TRBV28 and TRBJ2-3; D tentatively reads TRBD1 or TRBD2 (5 bases each). V lost 3 bases, J lost 9 bases, and 22 bases lay in between. Germline-derived CDR1 and CDR2 are MDHEN and SYDVKM. The CDR3 loop spans 16 amino acids. The CDR3 region has the DNA TGTGCCAGCAGTTTGGTGAGGGACGTGCCCCCAGGGACGCAGTATTTT. Protein sequence: CASSLVRDVPPGTQYF.

CDR3: CAWSVAGRTDTQYF. The CDR3 DNA is TGTGCCTGGAGTGTCGCAGGCCGCACAGATACGCAGTATTTT. The V gene is TRBV30, the J gene TRBJ2-3, with no clear D. CDR1 GTSNPN and CDR2 SVGIG come from the germline V gene (reference sequence). The V end was cut by 0 bases, the J end by 1 base, with 8 bases between. The CDR3 length is 14 residues.

This clone was detected a few times. The chain uses TRBV5-5 and TRBJ2-7; 8 nucleotides align to TRBD1. Germline assignment: CDR1 SGHKS and CDR2 YYEKEE (reference sequence). V was pared by 0 bases and J by 2 bases, with 4 bases of the junction left unmatched. The CDR3 sequence is 15 residues long. This CDR3 reads CASSLAGTGPYEQYF. CDR3 in DNA: TGTGCCAGCAGCTTGGCTGGGACAGGCCCCTACGAGCAGTACTTC.

The chain uses TRBV4-1 and TRBJ1-1; the D gene is possibly TRBD1 (5 bases). The CDR3 has 16 amino acids. Between the trimmed V and J ends, which lost 4 bases and 4 bases, there was a span of 19 bases. Germline V lookup: CDR1 MGHRA, CDR2 YSYEKL. CDR3 protein: CASSPPGWGAGTEAFF. CDR3 DNA sequence: TGCGCCAGCAGCCCCCCGGGATGGGGCGCGGGCACTGAAGCTTTCTTT.

V gene TRBV5-4 combines with J gene TRBJ2-7; perhaps TRBD1 as D (5 bases). Trimming took off 3 bases at V and 2 bases at J, with 12 bases between the two ends. CDR3 length equals 14 residues. Germline assignment: CDR1 SGHNT and CDR2 YYREEE (reference sequence). CDR3 nucleotide sequence: TGTGCCAGCAGCTCCCGGCAGGGAACCTACGAGCAGTACTTC. Protein product: CASSSRQGTYEQYF.

This clone turned up a few times. The chain combines TRBV29-1 with TRBJ1-1; D may be TRBD1 (6 bases). The CDR3 runs to 13 residues. Per the germline V gene, CDR1 is SQVTM and CDR2 is ANQGSEA. V was clipped by 5 bases and J by 0 bases, with 10 bases between them. CDR3 DNA sequence: TGCAGCGTTTCACAGGGAATGAACACTGAAGCTTTCTTT. Its protein product is CSVSQGMNTEAFF.

The CDR3 DNA reads as TGTGCCAGCAGCCCCGTATGCGAGGACAGTCATCAGCCCCAGCATTTT. Residues: CASSPVCEDSHQPQHF. V gene TRBV11-3 combines with J gene TRBJ1-5; possible D gene TRBD1, 6 bases. The CDR3 is made up of 16 amino acids. Trimming shortened V by 5 bases and J by 5 bases, and 19 bases separated the two germline ends. Germline lookup yields CDR1 SGHNT and CDR2 YENEEA.

This chain joins TRBV4-2 and TRBJ2-7; 9 nucleotides align to TRBD2. The CDR3 has 18 residues. The germline V gene has CDR1 LGHNA and CDR2 YNFKEQ. The ends lost 3 bases at V and 1 base at J; junction bases unmatched: 13. The CDR3 region has the DNA TGTGCCAGCAGCCACGGGAGGCGGGGGGGCAGCGGTTCCTACGAGCAGTACTTC. This encodes CASSHGRRGGSGSYEQYF.

The rearrangement joins TRBV7-2 to TRBJ1-5, with 8 nucleotides matching TRBD1. CDR1 and CDR2 (germline): SGHTA, FQGNSA. Unmatched junction bases numbered 7, after V lost 0 bases and J lost 6 bases. The CDR3 is made up of 16 amino acids. CDR3 bases: TGTGCCAGCAGCTTAGCGCGACAGGGGCTTACTCAGCCCCAGCATTTT. It translates to CASSLARQGLTQPQHF.

This chain joins TRBV20-1 and TRBJ2-3; D may be TRBD2 (5 bases). From germline, CDR1 is DFQATT and CDR2 SNEGSKA (reference sequence). V shed 3 bases and J shed 2 bases, with 12 bases lying between them. This CDR3 has 14 residues. Here the CDR3 DNA reads TGCAGTGCTAGTACTAGTTTACCCACAGATACGCAGTATTTT. Residues: CSASTSLPTDTQYF.

This chain connects TRBV10-3 to TRBJ1-3; no clear D gene. The V end was cut by 8 bases, the J end by 3 bases, with 17 bases between. The CDR3 extends over 15 amino acids. The germline CDR1 and CDR2 sequences are ENHRY and SYGVKD. CDR3 in amino acids: CAIGSPGFSGNTIYF. CDR3 coding DNA: TGTGCCATCGGCTCGCCGGGTTTCAGTGGAAACACCATATATTTT.

The V and J genes are TRBV10-2 and TRBJ1-4; D call uncertain. Trimming removed 5 bases at V and 0 bases at J, with 13 bases between. This CDR3 is built from 16 residues. The germline CDR1 and CDR2 sequences are WSHSY and SAAADI. CDR3 residues: CASSPRGAATNEKLFF. Written as DNA, the CDR3 is TGCGCCAGCAGTCCCCGTGGAGCCGCAACTAATGAAAAACTGTTTTTT.

The chain uses TRBV28 and TRBJ2-7; 12 bases align to TRBD1. V lost 3 bases to trimming and J lost 4 bases; unmatched junction nucleotides: 7. The germline V gene encodes CDR1 MDHEN and CDR2 SYDVKM. The CDR3 extends over 16 amino acids. The CDR3 coding sequence is TGTGCCAGCAGTTTTGGGACAGGGGGCTTTGTTTACGAGCAGTACTTC. This gives the protein CASSFGTGGFVYEQYF.

This clone was counted between two and nine times. V usage is TRBV5-4 and J usage is TRBJ2-3, with D maybe TRBD1 (5 bases). Trimming took 4 bases from V and 10 from J, leaving 25 bases between them. The germline CDR1 and CDR2 sequences are SGHNT and YYREEE (reference sequence). The CDR3 extends over 16 amino acids. CDR3 DNA sequence: TGTGCCAGCAGCCCCCTCCCTGTAAGGGGCCTCGAGGCGCAGTATTTT. Translated, it gives CASSPLPVRGLEAQYF.

This chain links TRBV30 with TRBJ1-1; D may be TRBD1 (6 bases). In germline, CDR1 is GTSNPN, CDR2 SVGIG (reference sequence). Between the trimmed V and J ends, which lost 4 bases and 0 bases, there was a span of 15 bases. The CDR3 has 15 residues. The CDR3 here is CAWKRGLFMNTEAFF. CDR3 DNA: TGTGCCTGGAAACGGGGGCTTTTCATGAACACTGAAGCTTTCTTT.

The chain has TRBV7-9 and TRBJ2-3, with a tentative D call TRBD2 (5 bases). The CDR3 has 14 amino acids. Trimming removed 5 bases at V and 3 bases at J, with 12 bases between. The germline V gene encodes CDR1 SEHNR and CDR2 FQNEAQ (reference sequence). The CDR3, as DNA: TGTGCCAGCAGCCCGGACCCGGGGACAGATACGCAGTATTTT. Protein product: CASSPDPGTDTQYF.